The rows below give T cell receptor beta chains drawn from one sample of a study of T cell responses to AZD1222 COVID-19 vaccine. Assay: immunoSEQ multiplex PCR; the TCRdb copy retains only in-frame clones and omits some. The sample consists of about 99,000 clones, roughly nine tenths of them appearing once. Sequenced material: peripheral blood, taken on day 0 of AZD1222 vaccination. The receptors were sampled from an adult in good health. Each CDR3 is given with its conserved first and last residue.

>TRBV2|TRBJ2-2
CASSVPGGVTGELFF
>TRBV15|TRBJ1-3
CATSGGQGGFGNTIYF
>TRBV28|TRBJ2-7
CASSFRLGGHEQYF
>TRBV6-4|TRBJ2-3
CASSAERGDTQYF
>TRBV6-2/TRBV6-3|TRBJ1-1
CASSYRTGNTEAFF
>TRBV19|TRBJ2-3
CASSNAGTRTDTQYF
>TRBV28|TRBJ2-7
CASRIYSGSYEQYF
>TRBV29-1|TRBJ1-1
CSAFLQGGRTEAFF
>TRBV12-3/TRBV12-4|TRBJ1-2
CASSHPGNYGYTF
>TRBV3-1/TRBV3-2|TRBJ2-7
CASRAPSYEQYF
>TRBV30|TRBJ2-1
CAWRGRPAGVLGEQFF
>TRBV4-3|TRBJ2-2
CASSQMTGTNTGELFF
>TRBV5-6|TRBJ1-5
CASSPGRGSVYQPQHF
>TRBV9|TRBJ2-3
CASSQGLAYTDTQYF
>TRBV11-3|TRBJ2-1
CASSLGGSYNEQFF
>TRBV6-4|TRBJ2-2
CASSPLAGDDTGELFF
>TRBV11-2|TRBJ2-3
CASSLDRGLGGNTDTQYF
>TRBV5-5|TRBJ2-2
CASSLGGLGAGELFF
>TRBV24-1|TRBJ2-2
CATSDPAQREGYAGELFF
>TRBV18|TRBJ1-2
CASSPPGQELYGYTF
>TRBV19|TRBJ1-1
CASSVPGQGRREAFF
>TRBV5-3|TRBJ2-2
CARSLASGNTGELFF
>TRBV12-3/TRBV12-4|TRBJ1-6
CASRSQAGSPLHF
>TRBV18|TRBJ1-1
CASSPTPGARMNTEAFF
>TRBV28|TRBJ2-5
CASLPAGAGETQYF
>TRBV28|TRBJ1-5
CASSSPNRGISNQPQHF
>TRBV7-6|TRBJ2-7
CASSLAGGSYEQYF
>TRBV12-3/TRBV12-4|TRBJ2-7
CASRRSNYEQYF
>TRBV7-8|TRBJ2-7
CASSRTDSRYEQYF
>TRBV7-9|TRBJ2-7
CASSPGATNSYEQYF
>TRBV28|TRBJ1-1
CASRTTAGRRAEAFF
>TRBV18|TRBJ2-7
CASSPPGTAKYYEQYF
>TRBV6-5|TRBJ2-1
CASRRGSSYNEQFF
>TRBV5-8|TRBJ1-1
CASSLYLENTEAFF
>TRBV28|TRBJ2-7
CASSGDRLISEQYF
>TRBV5-4|TRBJ1-4
CASSIYNRGDNEKLFF
>TRBV7-9|TRBJ2-2
CASSPPTGTGSGELFF
>TRBV5-6|TRBJ1-1
CASSLGYRGEAFF
>TRBV11-2|TRBJ2-1
CASSLWTSGQYNEQFF
>TRBV27|TRBJ2-5
CASGWKKETQYF
>TRBV7-2|TRBJ1-1
CASSLVQWAEEAFF
>TRBV7-9|TRBJ1-1
CASSLPGTVNTEAFF
>TRBV5-4|TRBJ2-3
CASSFGEIAADTQYF
>TRBV19|TRBJ2-4
CASSMGQGEYF
>TRBV3-1/TRBV3-2|TRBJ2-7
CASSPGTALGYEQYF
>TRBV7-9|TRBJ2-3
CASSLWASGSADTQYF
>TRBV5-4|TRBJ2-3
CASSLEGSTDTQYF
>TRBV18|TRBJ1-1
CASFLGLNTEAFF